The entry below gives a single TCR beta chain sequence along with its context. Its specificity is unknown. These data come from a study of radiation and T cells in renal cell carcinoma. About the research overall: Nephrectomy followed 15 Gy stereotactic body radiation by 4 weeks. Study findings and constraints: No pretreatment tumor biopsies were available for baseline clonotypes. From baseline, blood top tumor clonotypes peaked at 2 weeks post-radiation.

Regarding time point: baseline pretreatment blood. Treatment indicated: 15 Gy SBRT to primary tumor, nephrectomy 4 weeks later. The tumor was a clear cell renal cell carcinoma. Clones were sequenced by immunoSEQ multiplex PCR, and TCRdb holds only the in-frame ones, with some missing. Among 120,000 to 150,000 clones, about 88% were seen once, and the ten largest hold about 4.3%. This CDR3 is 15 amino acids long. Germline-derived CDR1 and CDR2 are LNHDA and SQIVND (reference sequence). V gave up 5 bases and J gave up 3 bases; unmatched junction bases: 10. The genes are TRBV19 and TRBJ2-7, with 7 positions matching TRBD1. This receptor was obtained from a woman in her seventies with renal cell carcinoma. The sequenced sample was blood, obtained from a patient whose treatment included radiotherapy and nephrectomy. CDR3: CASSPPGTAYYEQYF. The CDR3 region has the DNA TGTGCCAGTAGTCCACCGGGGACAGCTTACTACGAGCAGTACTTC. Variable domain in full (rest from reference TRBV19 and TRBJ2-7): DGGITQSPKYLFRKEGQNVTLSCEQNLNHDAMYWYRQDPGQGLRLIYYSQIVNDFQKGDIAEGYSVSREKKESFPLTVTSAQKNPTAFYLCASSPPGTAYYEQYFGPGTRLTVT.